These T cell receptor beta chains were read from a single sample in a study of CD8 T cells in Susac syndrome. TCRdb fed the immunoSEQ multiplex PCR reads into MiXCR, producing one record per CDR3 protein. The sample lists about 200,000 distinct CDR3 sequences, just under 95% occurring once. Sequencing was performed on CD4+ T cells from PBMCs. Receptor source: a human donor with multiple sclerosis. Each CDR3 is given with its conserved first and last residue. A D gene is named only where the DNA matches it firmly. Clone size is not always given. Where it is, it says once, few, many or a class for expanded clones.

v_call	clone_size	d_call	j_call	cdr3_aa	cdr3_nt
TRBV7-2	-	-	TRBJ2-1	CASSVRGLANYGEQFF	TGTGCCAGCAGCGTCCGGGGTCTAGCAAATTACGGGGAGCAGTTCTTC
TRBV2	-	-	TRBJ1-2	CASSEVGTDYGYTF	TGTGCCAGCAGTGAAGTAGGGACGGACTATGGCTACACCTTC
TRBV3-1	-	-	TRBJ1-4	CASSQGEKLFF	TGTGCCAGCAGCCAAGGGGAAAAACTGTTTTTT
TRBV29-1	-	-	TRBJ1-2	CSVTRQSSYTF	TGCAGCGTCACTAGGCAGTCCTCCTACACCTTC
TRBV3-1	-	-	TRBJ1-6	CASSQGEISSPLHF	TGTGCCAGCAGCCAAGGGGAAATTAGTTCACCCCTCCACTTT
TRBV20-1	-	TRBD1	TRBJ1-6	CSARGQGLISPLHF	TGCAGTGCTAGAGGACAGGGTCTTATTTCACCCCTCCACTTT
TRBV6-5	-	-	TRBJ1-5	CASSYSTGPDQPQHF	TGTGCCAGCAGTTACTCGACGGGACCCGATCAGCCCCAGCATTTT
TRBV15	-	-	TRBJ1-5	CATSRDLAGNQPQHF	TGTGCCACCAGCAGAGATTTAGCGGGCAATCAGCCCCAGCATTTT
TRBV27	-	TRBD1	TRBJ1-2	CASSPRDRDGYTF	TGTGCCAGCAGTCCTCGGGACAGGGATGGCTACACCTTC
TRBV2	-	-	TRBJ1-1	CASSGVDTEAFF	TGTGCCAGCAGTGGAGTCGACACTGAAGCTTTCTTT
TRBV3-1	-	-	TRBJ1-1	CASSQDRPGRCLF	TGTGCCAGCAGCCAAGATCGTCCGGGGCGGTGTCTGTTT
TRBV5-1	-	-	TRBJ2-7	CASVGLPGDEQYF	TGCGCCAGCGTGGGACTGCCTGGAGACGAGCAGTACTTC
TRBV7-9	-	TRBD1	TRBJ2-6	CASSRTGGSANVLTF	TGTGCCAGCAGTCGGACAGGGGGCTCTGCCAACGTCCTGACTTTC
TRBV3-1	-	-	TRBJ2-1	CASSQVDNEQFF	TGTGCCAGCAGCCAAGTGGACAATGAGCAGTTCTTC
TRBV12-3/TRBV12-4	-	-	TRBJ1-5	CASSFDPIGTHTSMPQHF	TGTGCCAGCAGTTTCGACCCAATCGGGACCCACACTTCGATGCCCCAGCATTTT
TRBV9	-	-	TRBJ2-3	CASSAVVDTQYF	TGTGCCAGCAGCGCGGTCGTAGATACGCAGTATTTT
TRBV30	-	-	TRBJ1-2	CAWRTLGLGGYTF	TGTGCCTGGAGGACACTTGGGCTAGGTGGCTACACCTTC
TRBV12-3/TRBV12-4	-	TRBD1	TRBJ2-5	CASSSPPGGASQYF	TGTGCCAGCAGTTCCCCTCCAGGGGGCGCATCCCAGTACTTC
TRBV2	once	-	TRBJ1-1	CASSGEAEAFF	TGTGCCAGCAGCGGAGAAGCTGAAGCTTTCTTT
TRBV3-1	-	-	TRBJ2-5	CASSQDRTAGGETQYF	TGTGCCAGCAGCCAAGATAGGACTGCTGGGGGAGAGACCCAGTACTTC
TRBV19	-	-	TRBJ1-6	CASKMDSNSPLHF	TGTGCCAGTAAAATGGACAGTAATTCACCCCTCCACTTT
TRBV29-1	-	-	TRBJ1-1	CSVRGVGNTEAFF	TGCAGCGTCAGGGGTGTAGGGAACACTGAAGCTTTCTTT
TRBV5-1	-	-	TRBJ1-4	CASSSTGAGNEKLFF	TGCGCCAGCAGCTCCACTGGGGCGGGTAATGAAAAACTGTTTTTT
TRBV30	-	-	TRBJ1-2	CAWKTTGGNGYTF	TGTGCCTGGAAAACCACAGGAGGGAATGGCTACACCTTC
TRBV28	-	-	TRBJ2-3	CASSSGMDTQYF	TGTGCCAGCAGCTCAGGGATGGATACGCAGTATTTT
TRBV2	-	TRBD2	TRBJ2-3	CASSSGGAPDTQYF	TGTGCCAGCTCTAGCGGGGGGGCCCCAGATACGCAGTATTTT
TRBV29-1	-	-	TRBJ2-1	CSVDGGGGNNEQFF	TGCAGCGTTGATGGAGGGGGCGGGAACAATGAGCAGTTCTTC
TRBV20-1	-	-	TRBJ1-6	CSARVLPDDLHF	TGCAGTGCTAGAGTTCTTCCGGACGACCTCCACTTT
TRBV6-5	once	-	TRBJ1-2	CASSYWPGPQRGYTF	TGTGCCAGCAGTTACTGGCCAGGACCTCAACGTGGCTACACCTTC
TRBV13	-	-	TRBJ2-1	CASTRGRSYNEQFF	TGTGCCAGCACCCGGGGTCGCTCCTACAATGAGCAGTTCTTC
TRBV30	-	-	TRBJ2-2	CALIQGKLSTGELFF	TGTGCCCTCATACAGGGAAAGCTTAGCACCGGGGAGCTGTTTTTT
TRBV3-1	once	TRBD2	TRBJ2-7	CASSYGLAGGSGYEQYF	TGTGCCAGCAGCTACGGACTAGCGGGGGGGTCGGGCTACGAGCAGTACTTC
TRBV27	-	-	TRBJ2-3	CASAGWATDTQYF	TGTGCCAGTGCAGGGTGGGCCACAGATACGCAGTATTTT
TRBV29-1	-	TRBD1	TRBJ2-2	CSVRTGGLAGELFF	TGCAGCGTGCGGACAGGGGGATTAGCCGGGGAGCTGTTTTTT
TRBV19	-	TRBD1	TRBJ1-1	CASINRDSPNTEAFF	TGTGCCAGTATCAACCGGGACAGTCCGAACACTGAAGCTTTCTTT
TRBV15	-	-	TRBJ2-7	CATSRDRSAFQYF	TGTGCCACCAGCAGAGATCGTTCCGCATTCCAGTACTTC
TRBV29-1	-	-	TRBJ2-1	CSVPRVGVDEQFF	TGCAGCGTCCCCAGGGTGGGGGTCGATGAGCAGTTCTTC
TRBV9	-	TRBD2	TRBJ2-5	CASSLPSGGGTQYF	TGTGCCAGCAGCCTTCCTAGCGGGGGCGGAACCCAGTACTTC
TRBV7-2	-	TRBD1	TRBJ2-1	CASSLWGGGTGSYNEQFF	TGTGCCAGCAGCTTATGGGGTGGGGGGACAGGCTCCTACAATGAGCAGTTCTTC
TRBV12-3/TRBV12-4	-	-	TRBJ2-1	CASSHEGSSYNEQFF	TGTGCCAGCAGCCACGAGGGGAGCTCCTACAATGAGCAGTTCTTC
TRBV29-1	-	-	TRBJ2-7	CSAGMGESGSEQYF	TGCAGCGCCGGCATGGGGGAGTCGGGCTCCGAGCAGTACTTC
TRBV20-1	once	-	TRBJ2-1	CSARIWDRRYNEQFF	TGCAGTGCTAGAATCTGGGACCGTAGATACAATGAGCAGTTCTTC
TRBV5-6	-	TRBD2	TRBJ2-3	CASSPASGGAGDTQYF	TGTGCCAGCAGCCCTGCAAGCGGGGGGGCCGGAGATACGCAGTATTTT
TRBV14	-	-	TRBJ2-6	CASSQDNSNVLTF	TGTGCCAGCAGCCAAGATAACAGCAACGTCCTGACTTTC
TRBV15	-	-	TRBJ2-1	CATSRDPHPTLFQQFF	TGTGCCACCAGCAGAGATCCCCACCCGACCCTGTTCCAGCAGTTCTTC